This T cell receptor (beta chain) was obtained from a study of shared clonotypes between healthy human individuals. Findings and caveats of the study: Compared with clonotypes that all four donors shared, non-shared clonotypes had lower generation probabilities.

The CDR3 contains 13 residues. CDR1 SGHNT and CDR2 YYREEE come from the germline V gene (reference sequence). Trimming took 5 bases from V and 6 from J, leaving 14 bases between them. Note on this clone: Its target is unknown.

Profiling relied on immunoSEQ multiplex PCR, and the TCRdb table lists in-frame clones only, not all of them. This sample has 110,000 or so clones, with 68% found just once. The chain recombines TRBV5-4 with TRBJ1-1; D remains ambiguous. Sequenced sample: memory CD8+ T cells sorted from blood. Subset in this sample: CD45RO+ cells pooled with CCR7-negative TemRA cells. This clonotype was sampled from a woman in her twenties or thirties in good health. DNA of the CDR3: TGTGCCAGCAGGGGCCCGTCTACCGCTGAAGCTTTCTTT. Its translation: CASRGPSTAEAFF.